What follows are 21 T cell receptor beta chains derived from one specimen sequenced in a study of blood T cell repertoires in COVID-19 (TCRdb year 2020). The method behind the library was the immunoSEQ multiplex PCR assay. As stored in TCRdb, this immuneACCESS dataset retains in-frame rearrangements with V and J assigned. A fraction of the clones does not appear; measured against another copy, unresolved V genes explain less than half of the discrepancy, and the remainder lacks a known reason. The table for this sample lists approximately 290,000 clones; under 85% of them were counted only once. The ten largest clones take up roughly 0.87% of the sample. The specimen sequenced was peripheral blood. These receptors all stem from a human donor with COVID-19, enrolled during active disease. The donor label of this sample is uncertain.

The chain combines TRBV28 with TRBJ1-4; a weak D match, TRBD1 (5 bases). The CDR3 extends over 14 amino acids. Germline assignment: CDR1 MDHEN and CDR2 SYDVKM. V was clipped by 6 bases and J by 7 bases, with 15 bases between them. CDR3 bases: TGTGCCAGCAGCCCAGGGACTTGGGGTGAAAAACTGTTTTTT. It is translated as CASSPGTWGEKLFF.

This rearrangement joins TRBV3-1 (or the pseudogene TRBV3-2) to TRBJ2-7; 8 bases line up with TRBD1. The junction had 1 base not matched to a gene; V was cut back by 3 bases and J by 0 bases. This CDR3 comprises 14 residues. The germline gives CDR1 LGHDT, CDR2 YNNKEL (reference sequence). Here the CDR3 DNA reads TGTGCCAGCAGCCAGCAGGGGGCCTCCTACGAGCAGTACTTC. It specifies CASSQQGASYEQYF.

The sample holds one count of this clone. The CDR3 region is CASSLDGTSGRGSGELFF. The CDR3 DNA reads as TGTGCCAGCAGTTTAGATGGGACTAGCGGGAGAGGGAGCGGGGAGCTGTTTTTT. The J gene is TRBJ2-2, the V gene TRBV28, with 14 bases matching TRBD2. The V segment lost 2 bases and the J segment 7 bases; nucleotides outside the gene matches: 9. Germline CDR1 MDHEN, CDR2 SYDVKM. CDR3 size: 18 residues.

The rearrangement links TRBV28 to TRBJ1-6; D is unclear. The CDR3 length is 15 residues. Between the trimmed V and J ends, which lost 3 bases and 7 bases, there was a span of 13 bases. Looked up from germline, CDR1 is MDHEN and CDR2 is SYDVKM. The CDR3 loop is CASSFPPVENSPLHF. CDR3 coding DNA: TGTGCCAGCAGTTTCCCTCCCGTGGAGAATTCACCCCTCCACTTT.

The gene calls are TRBV10-3 and TRBJ1-5; no reliable D call. The CDR3 is 13 amino acids. Germline assignment: CDR1 ENHRY and CDR2 SYGVKD. V lost 1 base and J 7 bases, leaving 8 bases between the germline ends. In nucleotides, the CDR3 is TGTGCCATCAGTGAGTTGAGAGAGCAGCCCCAGCATTTT. Residues: CAISELREQPQHF.

The chain couples TRBV5-6 to TRBJ2-1; TRBD2 aligns across 11 bases. The CDR3 totals 16 residues. Germline lookup yields CDR1 SGHDT and CDR2 YYEEEE. V lost 4 bases and J lost 9; bases outside the gene matches: 12. Here the CDR3 DNA reads TGTGCCAGCAGCCGAACAACTAGCGGGAGAAGTCGTGAGCAGTTCTTC. Its protein is CASSRTTSGRSREQFF.

The chain couples TRBV11-2 to TRBJ1-2; D gene uncertain. Germline loops: CDR1 SGHAT, CDR2 FQNNGV. V dropped 0 bases and J dropped 5 bases, with 10 bases sitting between them. CDR3 size: 14 residues. The chain's CDR3 is CASSLELSVYGYTF. The CDR3 DNA follows: TGTGCCAGCAGCTTAGAATTGAGCGTTTATGGCTACACCTTC.

This chain uses TRBV19 with TRBJ1-1; unclear D gene. Germline CDR1 reads LNHDA; CDR2 reads SQIVND (reference sequence). This CDR3 has 13 amino acids. Trimming stripped 9 bases from V and 1 base from J, with 12 bases between. The DNA for the CDR3 is TGTGCCAGCCGGAGTTACCCGAACACTGAAGCTTTCTTT. Translating gives CASRSYPNTEAFF.

The chain has TRBV4-3 and TRBJ2-1; weak D call: TRBD1 (5 bases). Germline-derived CDR1 and CDR2 are LGHNA and YSLEER. The CDR3 loop spans 14 amino acids. V was cut by 0 bases and J by 4 bases, with 7 bases left in between. CDR3 loop: CASSQDGAYNEQFF. For the CDR3, the DNA is TGCGCCAGCAGCCAAGATGGGGCTTACAATGAGCAGTTCTTC.

This chain links TRBV9 with TRBJ2-1; TRBD2 matches 7 bases. The germline gives CDR1 SGDLS, CDR2 YYNGEE. This CDR3 spans 17 amino acids. J gave up 4 bases and V 3 bases, and 13 bases lay outside the gene matches. The CDR3 loop is CASSAPRMGGGYNEQFF. The CDR3 bases are TGTGCCAGCAGCGCCCCAAGGATGGGGGGGGGTTACAATGAGCAGTTCTTC.

V is TRBV7-9 and J is TRBJ2-1, with 9 nucleotides matching TRBD1. V gave up 5 bases and J gave up 6 bases; unmatched junction bases: 8. In germline, CDR1 is SEHNR, CDR2 FQNEAQ (reference sequence). The CDR3 consists of 15 residues. The CDR3 DNA is TGTGCCAGCAGCAAAACCGGGACAGGGACCAATGAGCAGTTCTTC. The encoded protein is CASSKTGTGTNEQFF.

The J gene is TRBJ1-1, the V gene TRBV12-5, with D hard to call. The V end lost 1 base, the J end lost 1 base, and 4 bases lay between the germline ends. CDR1 is LGHNT and CDR2 is FRNRAP in the germline V gene. This CDR3 spans 13 amino acids. For the CDR3, the DNA is TGTGCTAGTGGTTTGGAGCCGAACACTGAAGCTTTCTTT. Its protein is CASGLEPNTEAFF.

This CDR3 is CAWSVGGYGYTF. As DNA, the CDR3 is TGTGCCTGGAGTGTCGGAGGTTATGGCTACACCTTC. This chain connects TRBV30 to TRBJ1-2; D is undetermined. Germline V gene data show CDR1 as GTSNPN and CDR2 as SVGIG (reference sequence). CDR3 size: 12 residues. V was pared by 0 bases and J by 5 bases, with 7 bases between.

J is TRBJ1-4 and V is TRBV28; possibly TRBD1 for D (6 bases). Germline lookup yields CDR1 MDHEN and CDR2 SYDVKM. The CDR3 loop spans 15 amino acids. The V gene lost 5 bases and the J gene lost 3 bases, with 13 bases spanning the gap. In DNA, the CDR3 is TGTGCCAGCAGTCCCTGGACAGCCTCTAATGAAAAACTGTTTTTT. It codes for CASSPWTASNEKLFF.

The chain employs TRBV5-1 and TRBJ2-2; TRBD1 matches 8 bases. With 7 bases clipped from V and 1 base from J, the junction kept 6 bases outside the gene matches. In germline, CDR1 is SGHRS, CDR2 YFSETQ. This CDR3 spans 15 amino acids. The CDR3 spells CASHTGTGNTGELFF. For the CDR3, the DNA is TGCGCCAGCCACACCGGGACAGGGAACACCGGGGAGCTGTTTTTT.

In this sample, this clone turned up once. This chain connects TRBV11-1 to TRBJ2-1; TRBD2 matches at 12 bases. J gave up 5 bases and V 8 bases, and 7 bases lay outside the gene matches. The CDR3 sequence is 15 residues long. The germline gives CDR1 SGHAT, CDR2 FQDESV (reference sequence). The chain's CDR3 is CASRSSGRADNEQFF. CDR3 DNA sequence: TGTGCCAGCCGGTCTAGCGGGAGGGCCGACAATGAGCAGTTCTTC. Variable domain in full (rest from reference TRBV11-1 and TRBJ2-1): EAEVAQSPRYKITEKSQAVAFWCDPISGHATLYWYRQILGQGPELLVQFQDESVVDDSQLPKDRFSAERLKGVDSTLKIQPAELGDSAMYLCASRSSGRADNEQFFGPGTRLTVL.

The gene calls are TRBV27 and TRBJ1-3, with TRBD1 identical over 7 bases. The germline V gene encodes CDR1 MNHEY and CDR2 SMNVEV (reference sequence). Trimming took 6 bases from V and 1 from J; bases not matched to a gene: 3. The CDR3 consists of 14 residues. CDR3 loop: CASRQTGSGNTIYF. The CDR3 bases are TGTGCCAGCAGACAGACAGGGTCTGGAAACACCATATATTTT.

The J gene is TRBJ2-3, the V gene TRBV6-6; D remains ambiguous. The CDR3 length is 15 residues. The V end lost 9 bases, the J end lost 7 bases, and 23 bases lay between the germline ends. From germline, CDR1 is MNHNY and CDR2 SVGAGI (reference sequence). CDR3 coding DNA: TGTGCCAGTGAAGCCACCATGCGGAGCCGGAATACGCAGTATTTT. This codes for CASEATMRSRNTQYF.

This clone was counted a few times. The chain is built from TRBV7-9 and TRBJ1-1; the match to TRBD1 covers 7 bases. After removal of 2 bases from V and 1 base from J, the junction contained 4 bases not matched to a gene. The V gene's germline CDR1 is SEHNR and CDR2 FQNEAQ (reference sequence). The CDR3 runs 15 residues. The CDR3 is CASSLKGAENTEAFF. In DNA, the CDR3 is TGTGCCAGCAGCTTAAAGGGGGCGGAGAACACTGAAGCTTTCTTT.

The rearrangement joins TRBV3-1 (or the pseudogene TRBV3-2) to TRBJ2-2, with D uncertain. CDR3 size: 15 residues. Trimming took off 4 bases at V and 0 bases at J, with 9 bases between the two ends. Germline V lookup: CDR1 LGHDT, CDR2 YNNKEL (reference sequence). The CDR3 sequence is CASSPLAANTGELFF. As DNA, the CDR3 is TGTGCCAGCAGCCCACTTGCGGCGAACACCGGGGAGCTGTTTTTT.

This chain links TRBV19 with TRBJ2-7, with 7 bases fitting TRBD1. Per the germline V gene, CDR1 is LNHDA and CDR2 is SQIVND (reference sequence). CDR3 length: 14 residues. V trimming: 5 bases; J trimming: 2 bases; junction bases outside the gene matches: 6. For the CDR3, the DNA is TGTGCCAGTAGTTTGGCCGGGACAGCCTACGAGCAGTACTTC. Residues: CASSLAGTAYEQYF.